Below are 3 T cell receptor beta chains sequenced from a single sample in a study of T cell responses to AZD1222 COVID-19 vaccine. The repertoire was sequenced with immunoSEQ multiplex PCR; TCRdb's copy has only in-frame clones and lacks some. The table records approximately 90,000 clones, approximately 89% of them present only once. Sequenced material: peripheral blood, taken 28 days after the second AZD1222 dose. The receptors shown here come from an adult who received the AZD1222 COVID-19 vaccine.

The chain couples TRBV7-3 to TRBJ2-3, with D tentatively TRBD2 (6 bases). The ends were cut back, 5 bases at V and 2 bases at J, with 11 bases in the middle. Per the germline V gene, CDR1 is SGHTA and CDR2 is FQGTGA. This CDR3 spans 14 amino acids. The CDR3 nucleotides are TGTGCCAGCAGCCGGGACTCCTCCACAGATACGCAGTATTTT. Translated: CASSRDSSTDTQYF.

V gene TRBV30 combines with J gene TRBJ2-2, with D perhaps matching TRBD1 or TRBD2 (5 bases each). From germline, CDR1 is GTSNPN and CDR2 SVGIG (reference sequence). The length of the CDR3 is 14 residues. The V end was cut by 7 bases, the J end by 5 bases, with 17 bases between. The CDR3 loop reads CALVGTPDTGELFF. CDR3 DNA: TGTGCCTTAGTGGGGACGCCAGATACCGGGGAGCTGTTTTTT.

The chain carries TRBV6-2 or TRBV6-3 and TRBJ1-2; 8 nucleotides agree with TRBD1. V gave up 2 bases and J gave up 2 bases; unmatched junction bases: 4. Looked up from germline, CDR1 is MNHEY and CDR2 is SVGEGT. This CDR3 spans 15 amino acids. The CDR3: CASSYGHRGNYGYTF. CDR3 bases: TGTGCCAGCAGTTACGGCCACAGGGGGAACTATGGCTACACCTTC.